These 8 T cell receptor beta chains were all obtained from the same sample, sequenced in a study of cytotoxic CD8 clonotypes in ibrutinib-treated CLL. TCRdb's copy holds only in-frame clones and misses some; the assay was immunoSEQ multiplex PCR. The table includes 50,000 to 70,000 clones, roughly 50% detected once. Sequenced material: PBMCs, taken at disease progression, from a patient treated with ibrutinib. The receptors originated from a human donor with chronic lymphocytic leukemia.

There are a few counts of this clone. The V and J genes are TRBV28 and TRBJ2-1; tentatively, D is TRBD2 (5 bases). Per the germline V gene, CDR1 is MDHEN and CDR2 is SYDVKM. This CDR3 has 14 residues. Trimming took off 3 bases at V and 5 bases at J, with 11 bases between the two ends. CDR3 region: CASSFLTGNNEQFF. The DNA for the CDR3 is TGTGCCAGCAGTTTTCTCACGGGGAACAATGAGCAGTTCTTC.

This chain joins TRBV9 and TRBJ2-3; D is undetermined. The CDR3 runs 13 residues. Looked up from germline, CDR1 is SGDLS and CDR2 is YYNGEE. The V end lost 1 base, the J end lost 6 bases, and 9 bases lay between the germline ends. The CDR3: CASSVSTRDTQYF. The CDR3 coding sequence is TGTGCCAGCAGCGTAAGTACGAGGGATACGCAGTATTTT.

V is TRBV29-1 and J is TRBJ1-1; 7 bases are shared with TRBD1. Trimming took 6 bases from V and 1 from J; bases not matched to a gene: 5. The CDR3 is 13 residues long. Germline lookup yields CDR1 SQVTM and CDR2 ANQGSEA. In nucleotides, the CDR3 is TGCAGCGTGAGGGGGCGCCAGAACACTGAAGCTTTCTTT. Encoded protein: CSVRGRQNTEAFF. Full variable domain (missing parts from reference TRBV29-1 and TRBJ1-1): SAVISQKPSRDICQRGTSLTIQCQVDSQVTMMFWYRQQPGQSLTLIATANQGSEATYESGFVIDKFPISRPNLTFSTLTVSNMSPEDSSIYLCSVRGRQNTEAFFGQGTRLTVV.

The gene calls are TRBV5-1 and TRBJ2-1, with 8 bases aligning to TRBD1. Looked up from germline, CDR1 is SGHRS and CDR2 is YFSETQ. There are 15 residues in the CDR3. V trimming: 2 bases; J trimming: 5 bases; junction bases outside the gene matches: 6. This CDR3 is CASSFVGQGNNEQFF. In DNA form, the CDR3 reads TGCGCCAGCAGCTTTGTTGGACAGGGAAACAATGAGCAGTTCTTC.

In nucleotides, the CDR3 is TGTGCCAGCAGCTTCCTCTTCGGCGAGCAGTACTTC. It encodes CASSFLFGEQYF. The chain recombines TRBV14 with TRBJ2-7; D remains unclear. Germline V gives CDR1 SGHDN, CDR2 FVKESK. Trimming removed 5 bases at V and 6 bases at J, with 11 bases between. This CDR3 has 12 residues.

The V call is TRBV30, the J call TRBJ2-7, with 10 bases fitting TRBD1. The CDR3 spans 14 residues. Germline trimming cut 4 bases from V and 5 bases from J; bases unmatched to any gene: 8. CDR1 and CDR2 from the germline V gene are GTSNPN and SVGIG (reference sequence). The CDR3 coding sequence is TGTGCCTGGAATAGACAGGGGGCTGGCCACGAGCAGTACTTC. Translation gives CAWNRQGAGHEQYF.

The V call is TRBV27, the J call TRBJ2-7; 7 bases match TRBD1. Germline V gene data show CDR1 as MNHEY and CDR2 as SMNVEV (reference sequence). This CDR3 comprises 13 residues. V lost 3 bases and J lost 2; bases outside the gene matches: 1. CDR3 nucleotide sequence: TGTGCCAGCAGTTTCGACAGGGCCTACGAGCAGTACTTC. This gives the protein CASSFDRAYEQYF.

The chain links TRBV30 to TRBJ1-5; D gene uncertain. The germline V gene encodes CDR1 GTSNPN and CDR2 SVGIG (reference sequence). The CDR3 extends over 13 amino acids. V lost 3 bases and J lost 0, with 6 bases in between. CDR3 bases: TGTGCCTGGAGGGACGGTAGCAATCAGCCCCAGCATTTT. Amino acid sequence: CAWRDGSNQPQHF.